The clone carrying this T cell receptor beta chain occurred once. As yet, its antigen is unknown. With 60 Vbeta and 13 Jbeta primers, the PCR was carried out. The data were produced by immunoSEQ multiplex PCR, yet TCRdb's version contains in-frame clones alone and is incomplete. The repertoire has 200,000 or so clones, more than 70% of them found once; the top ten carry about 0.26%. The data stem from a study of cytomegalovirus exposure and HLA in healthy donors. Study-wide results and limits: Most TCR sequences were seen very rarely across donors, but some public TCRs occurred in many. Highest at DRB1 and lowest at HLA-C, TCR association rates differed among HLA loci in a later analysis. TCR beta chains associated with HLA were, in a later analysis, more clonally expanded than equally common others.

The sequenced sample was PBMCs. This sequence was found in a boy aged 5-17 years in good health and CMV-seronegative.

The CDR3 protein is CASSSRFPYEQYF. CDR3 bases: TGTGCCAGCAGCAGCAGGTTTCCCTACGAGCAGTACTTC. V is TRBV6-6 and J is TRBJ2-7; D not certain. The CDR3 consists of 13 residues. Trimming left V 6 bases short and J 2 bases short, with 11 bases between. Germline-derived CDR1 and CDR2 are MNHNY and SVGAGI (reference sequence).